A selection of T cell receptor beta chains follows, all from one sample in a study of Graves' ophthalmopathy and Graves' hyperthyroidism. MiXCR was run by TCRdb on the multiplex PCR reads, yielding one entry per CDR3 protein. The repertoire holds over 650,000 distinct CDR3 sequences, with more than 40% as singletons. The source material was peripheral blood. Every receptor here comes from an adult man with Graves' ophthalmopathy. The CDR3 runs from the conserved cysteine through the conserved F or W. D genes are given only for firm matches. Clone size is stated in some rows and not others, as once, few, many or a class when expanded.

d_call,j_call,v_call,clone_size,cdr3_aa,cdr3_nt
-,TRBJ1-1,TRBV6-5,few,CASSPAAARGTEAFF,TGTGCCAGCAGCCCCGCCGCCGCACGGGGCACTGAAGCTTTCTTT
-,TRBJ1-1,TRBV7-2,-,CASSLSMW,TGTGCCAGCAGCTTATCGATGTGG
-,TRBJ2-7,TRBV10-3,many,CATSIDPQVYEQYF,TGTGCCACATCGATCGACCCCCAGGTCTACGAGCAGTACTTC
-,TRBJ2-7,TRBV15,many,CATSRERDTIYEQYF,TGTGCCACCAGCAGAGAGAGGGACACAATCTACGAGCAGTACTTC
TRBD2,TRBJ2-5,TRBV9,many,CASSVGASGKETQYF,TGTGCCAGCAGCGTAGGCGCTAGCGGGAAAGAGACCCAGTACTTC
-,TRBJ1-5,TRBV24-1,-,CATAPGGQETQHF,TGTGCCACCGCCCCGGGGGGCCAAGAGACCCAGCATTTT
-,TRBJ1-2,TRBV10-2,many,CASSEGMDSVGVNYGYTF,TGCGCCAGCAGTGAAGGGATGGACAGTGTAGGGGTGAACTATGGCTACACCTTC
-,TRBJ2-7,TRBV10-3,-,CAISEMWGSYEQYF,TGTGCCATCAGTGAAATGTGGGGAAGTTACGAGCAGTACTTC
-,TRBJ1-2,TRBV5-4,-,CASSLLGGGVYGYTF,TGTGCCAGCAGCTTGCTCGGAGGCGGAGTCTATGGCTACACCTTC
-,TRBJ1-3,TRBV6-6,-,CASSGLTGPSSGNTIYF,TGTGCCAGCAGTGGGCTGACAGGACCGAGCTCTGGAAACACCATATATTTT
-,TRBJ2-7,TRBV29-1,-,CSLEGLAEQYF,TGCAGCTTAGAGGGGTTGGCCGAGCAGTACTTC
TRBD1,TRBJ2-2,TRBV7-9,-,CASSFNRDRGWDTGELFF,TGTGCCAGCAGCTTCAACCGGGACAGGGGCTGGGACACCGGGGAGCTGTTTTTT
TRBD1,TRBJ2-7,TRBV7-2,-,CASSVTGVPSSYEQYF,TGTGCCAGCAGCGTGACAGGGGTCCCCAGCTCCTACGAGCAGTACTTC
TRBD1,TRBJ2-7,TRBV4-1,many,CASRGTGSYEQYF,TGCGCCAGCAGAGGGACAGGGTCCTACGAGCAGTACTTC
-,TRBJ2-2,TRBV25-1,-,CASGPANTGELFF,TGTGCCAGCGGCCCCGCGAACACCGGGGAGCTGTTTTTT
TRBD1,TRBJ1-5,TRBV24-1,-,CATSARHTGDQPQHF,TGTGCCACCAGTGCTAGACATACAGGGGATCAGCCCCAGCATTTT
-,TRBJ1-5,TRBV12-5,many,CASGLVLDSRDQPQHF,TGTGCTAGTGGTTTGGTACTGGACAGCAGGGATCAGCCCCAGCATTTT
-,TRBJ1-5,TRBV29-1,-,CSAKQGRRDQPQHF,TGCAGCGCAAAACAGGGAAGGAGGGACCAGCCCCAGCATTTT
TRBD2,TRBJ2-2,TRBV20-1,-,CSAGGVTGELFF,TGCAGTGCCGGGGGGGTGACCGGGGAGCTGTTTTTT
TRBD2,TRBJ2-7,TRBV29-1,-,CSLVGGDYEQYF,TGCAGCTTGGTTGGGGGGGACTACGAGCAGTACTTC
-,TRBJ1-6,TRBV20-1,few,CSARLTGRGPLHF,TGCAGTGCTAGACTTACAGGGAGGGGTCCCCTCCACTTT
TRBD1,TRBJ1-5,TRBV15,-,CATSREQGGNQPQHF,TGTGCCACCAGCAGAGAGCAGGGGGGCAATCAGCCCCAGCATTTT
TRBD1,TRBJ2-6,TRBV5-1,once,CASRQGQGRTGANVLTF,TGCGCCAGCAGACAGGGACAGGGGAGGACTGGGGCCAACGTCCTGACTTTC
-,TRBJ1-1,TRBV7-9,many,CASSPQGTNTEAFF,TGTGCCAGCAGCCCCCAGGGGACGAACACTGAAGCTTTCTTT
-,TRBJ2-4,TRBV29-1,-,CSVLDSKNIQYF,TGCAGCGTCCTGGACAGCAAAAACATTCAGTACTTC
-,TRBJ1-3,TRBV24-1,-,CATGDAGTDISGSTIYF,TGTGCCACCGGTGACGCCGGGACGGATATCTCTGGAAGCACCATATATTTT
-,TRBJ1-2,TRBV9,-,CASRPPGASTNYGYTF,TGTGCCAGCCGCCCGCCGGGGGCTTCCACCAACTATGGCTACACCTTC
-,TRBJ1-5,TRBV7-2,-,CASSFRLAGDYEHF,TGTGCCAGCAGCTTCCGACTAGCGGGAGACTACGAGCATTTT
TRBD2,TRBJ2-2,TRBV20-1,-,CSARETSGMNTGELFF,TGCAGTGCTAGAGAGACTAGCGGGATGAACACCGGGGAGCTGTTTTTT
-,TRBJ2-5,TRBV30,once,CAWSGLASKETQYF,TGTGCCTGGAGCGGGTTAGCGAGTAAAGAGACCCAGTACTTC
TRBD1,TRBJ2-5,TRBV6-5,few,CASSSSSGTGVKTQYF,TGTGCCAGCAGTTCTTCCTCCGGGACAGGGGTAAAGACCCAGTACTTC
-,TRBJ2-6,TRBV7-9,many,CASTPGANVLTF,TGTGCCAGCACCCCTGGGGCCAACGTCCTGACTTTC
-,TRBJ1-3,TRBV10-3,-,CAITDGNYGYTIYF,TGTGCCATCACCGACGGAAACTATGGCTACACCATATATTTT
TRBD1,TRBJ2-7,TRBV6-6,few,CASSYKDRGEQYF,TGTGCCAGCAGTTACAAGGACAGGGGGGAGCAGTACTTC
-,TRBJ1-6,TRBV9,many,CASSVATRQSSYNSPLHF,TGTGCCAGCAGCGTAGCTACCCGACAGAGCTCCTATAATTCACCCCTCCACTTT
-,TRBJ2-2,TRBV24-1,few,CATRAGSLRPGELFF,TGTGCCACCAGAGCAGGGTCTTTACGGCCCGGGGAGCTGTTTTTT